This TCR beta chain derives from a study of OX40 agonist ivuxolimab in advanced cancers. The data were produced by immunoSEQ multiplex PCR, yet TCRdb's version contains in-frame clones alone and is incomplete. Of fewer than 120,000 clones in the sample, roughly nine tenths were seen once. Germline-derived CDR1 and CDR2 are SQVTM and ANQGSEA. This CDR3 contains 14 residues. V lost 0 bases and J lost 2, with 9 bases in between. The clonotype comes from an adult with an advanced solid tumor such as melanoma, head and neck, liver or kidney cancer. The V and J genes are TRBV29-1 and TRBJ2-3, with no clear D. The source material was CD4+ or CD8+ T cells sorted from blood, sampled in a trial of the OX40 agonist ivuxolimab. In nucleotides, the CDR3 is TGCAGCGTTGAAGAGTCCGGAACCACAGATACGCAGTATTTT. It is translated as CSVEESGTTDTQYF.